Presented here are 19 T cell receptor beta chains from one specimen sequenced in a study of cytomegalovirus exposure and HLA in healthy donors. A multiplex PCR was run with 60 Vbeta primers and 13 Jbeta primers. This table comes from immunoSEQ multiplex PCR, and its TCRdb copy is limited to in-frame clones, with some not included. The sample yields around 100,000 clones, 79% seen once. Input material: PBMCs. The receptors originated from a middle-aged man in good health and CMV-seropositive.

The chain has TRBV29-1 and TRBJ2-7; 10 nucleotides line up with TRBD1. The CDR3 covers 14 residues. Losses at the gene ends were 5 bases for V and 4 bases for J; bases not matched to a gene: 8. The V gene's germline CDR1 is SQVTM and CDR2 ANQGSEA. The CDR3 DNA follows: TGCAGCGTTCGTCTCCGGGACAGGGGATACGAGCAGTACTTC. It encodes CSVRLRDRGYEQYF.

This clone was found once. This chain connects TRBV6-1 to TRBJ2-3; a weak D match, TRBD2 (5 bases). V shed 6 bases and J shed 2 bases, with 12 bases lying between them. The length of the CDR3 is 14 residues. CDR1 is MNHNS, CDR2 SASEGT, per germline. The CDR3 reads CASSPEEHTDTQYF. The DNA for the CDR3 is TGTGCCAGCAGCCCGGAGGAGCACACAGATACGCAGTATTTT.

The chain combines TRBV29-1 with TRBJ2-1; possible D gene TRBD2, 6 bases. The germline CDR1 and CDR2 sequences are SQVTM and ANQGSEA. The CDR3 covers 12 residues. For the CDR3, the DNA is TGCAGTCTTAGGACTAACTACAATGAGCAGTTCTTC. As protein: CSLRTNYNEQFF.

This chain links TRBV11-2 with TRBJ2-7; 7 bases agree with TRBD1. J lost 6 bases, V lost 4 bases, and 12 bases had no gene match. The CDR3 spans 15 residues. The germline CDR1 and CDR2 sequences are SGHAT and FQNNGV. The CDR3 DNA follows: TGTGCCAGCAGCTCGACAGGGCGGCTAGCTACCGAGCAGTACTTC. Residues: CASSSTGRLATEQYF.

The chain recombines TRBV9 with TRBJ2-1; 11 bases are a match to TRBD2. The CDR3 extends over 15 amino acids. J lost 5 bases, V lost 0 bases, and 1 base had no gene match. Germline V gene sequence: CDR1 SGDLS, CDR2 YYNGEE. The CDR3 sequence: CASSVGGLADNEQFF. The DNA for the CDR3 is TGTGCCAGCAGCGTAGGGGGACTAGCGGACAATGAGCAGTTCTTC.

In its sample, this clone was seen once. Its ends do not fully match the called genes, so a read error is possible. The V and J genes are TRBV9 and TRBJ2-4; 11 nucleotides match TRBD2. This CDR3 is 19 amino acids long. The V gene's germline CDR1 is SGDLS and CDR2 YYNGEE. The chain's CDR3 is CASSVTGLADDGSKNIRYF. CDR3 DNA sequence: TGTGCCAGCAGCGTCACGGGACTAGCGGACGATGGGTCCAAAAACATTCGGTACTTC. Variable domain in full (rest from reference TRBV9 and TRBJ2-4): DSGVTQTPKHLITATGQRVTLRCSPRSGDLSVYWYQQSLDQGLQFLIQYYNGEERAKGNILERFSAQQFPDLHSELNLSSLELGDSALYFCASSVTGLADDGSKNIRYFGAGTRLSVL.

This clone was counted only a few times. The J gene is TRBJ2-1, the V gene TRBV11-2; perhaps TRBD1 as D (7 bases). Deletions cut 2 bases from V and 15 bases from J, with 14 bases between. Germline CDR1 is SGHAT and CDR2 is FQNNGV. The CDR3 runs 12 residues. The CDR3 spells CASSLPGGLGFF. CDR3 bases: TGTGCCAGCAGCTTACCAGGGGGGCTTGGGTTCTTC.

Here the CDR3 reads CSVGQGRGQPQHF. The CDR3 DNA is TGCAGCGTGGGACAGGGAAGAGGTCAGCCCCAGCATTTT. The chain has TRBV29-1 and TRBJ1-5, with 9 nucleotides matching TRBD1. Germline V gene data show CDR1 as SQVTM and CDR2 as ANQGSEA. The CDR3 extends over 13 amino acids. The ends lost 6 bases at V and 6 bases at J; junction bases unmatched: 6.

J is TRBJ2-7 and V is TRBV19; 10 bases are shared with TRBD2. The V gene's germline CDR1 is LNHDA and CDR2 SQIVND (reference sequence). The J segment lost 2 bases and the V segment lost 3 bases, leaving 4 bases of the junction unmatched. The CDR3 has 15 amino acids. The CDR3 is CASSISSGRAYEQYF. CDR3 DNA sequence: TGTGCCAGTAGTATTTCAAGCGGGAGGGCCTACGAGCAGTACTTC.

This sequence joins TRBV27 and TRBJ2-2; 9 bases are shared with TRBD1. The J segment lost 3 bases and the V segment lost 5 bases, leaving 13 bases of the junction unmatched. CDR1 is MNHEY, CDR2 SMNVEV, per germline (reference sequence). The CDR3 extends over 18 amino acids. For the CDR3, the DNA is TGTGCCAGCAGTATACGGAGAACAGGGGGCGCGTACACCGGGGAGCTGTTTTTT. This encodes CASSIRRTGGAYTGELFF.

The chain links TRBV7-2 to TRBJ2-1; 12 bases match TRBD2. Trimming removed 5 bases from V and 3 bases from J; junction bases left unmatched: 11. The germline V gene has CDR1 SGHTA and CDR2 FQGNSA. The CDR3 runs to 18 residues. CDR3 loop: CASSQSALAGGFYNEQFF. As DNA, the CDR3 is TGTGCCAGCAGCCAGTCCGCGCTAGCGGGAGGGTTCTACAATGAGCAGTTCTTC.

The gene calls are TRBV15 and TRBJ2-7, with 7 bases that match TRBD2. The CDR3 is made up of 16 amino acids. Trimming at V came to 0 bases and at J to 3 bases, leaving 8 bases not matched to a gene. Germline V lookup: CDR1 LNHNV, CDR2 YYDKDF (reference sequence). DNA for the CDR3: TGTGCCACCAGCAGAGATGGTGCGGGAGAGATCTACGAGCAGTACTTC. It specifies CATSRDGAGEIYEQYF.

The rearrangement uses TRBV5-5 and TRBJ2-2; D is unclear. This CDR3 comprises 12 residues. The germline V gene encodes CDR1 SGHKS and CDR2 YYEKEE (reference sequence). V was trimmed by 4 bases and J by 3 bases, leaving 4 bases between them. The CDR3 reads CASSLDTGELFF. In DNA form, the CDR3 reads TGTGCCAGCAGCCTAGACACCGGGGAGCTGTTTTTT.

The V call is TRBV19, the J call TRBJ2-1, with TRBD2 identical over 11 bases. Germline CDR1 is LNHDA and CDR2 is SQIVND (reference sequence). The CDR3 runs to 15 residues. The V gene end was trimmed by 5 bases and the J gene end by 9 bases; junction bases not matched to a gene: 9. The CDR3: CASSPGTSGYGEQFF. CDR3 nucleotides: TGTGCCAGTAGTCCCGGGACTAGCGGTTACGGTGAGCAGTTCTTC. Based on the CDR3 plus reference TRBV19 and TRBJ2-1, the full variable domain is DGGITQSPKYLFRKEGQNVTLSCEQNLNHDAMYWYRQDPGQGLRLIYYSQIVNDFQKGDIAEGYSVSREKKESFPLTVTSAQKNPTAFYLCASSPGTSGYGEQFFGPGTRLTVL.

J is TRBJ2-7 and V is TRBV7-6; D is uncertain. V gave up 0 bases and J gave up 0 bases, with 6 bases separating them. This CDR3 has 14 amino acids. Germline V gene data show CDR1 as SGHVS and CDR2 as FNYEAQ. The CDR3 loop is CASSLALSSYEQYF. As DNA, the CDR3 is TGTGCCAGCAGCTTAGCTTTGAGCTCCTACGAGCAGTACTTC.

This clone was counted a single time. This chain connects TRBV9 to TRBJ2-1; tentatively, D is TRBD2 (5 bases). This CDR3 contains 13 residues. The germline V gene encodes CDR1 SGDLS and CDR2 YYNGEE. V lost 4 bases and J 7 bases, leaving 12 bases between the germline ends. DNA for the CDR3: TGTGCCAGCAGCATCGGACTGGAGAATGAGCAGTTCTTC. Translated, it gives CASSIGLENEQFF.

This clone was recorded only once. The chain couples TRBV7-9 to TRBJ2-3; 12 positions match TRBD2. This CDR3 comprises 16 residues. V lost 5 bases and J lost 2; bases outside the gene matches: 5. Germline V gene data show CDR1 as SEHNR and CDR2 as FQNEAQ (reference sequence). CDR3 sequence reads: CASSRRTSGATDTQYF. The CDR3 DNA sequence: TGTGCCAGCAGCCGCCGGACTAGCGGGGCCACAGATACGCAGTATTTT.

The sample holds a few counts of this clone. The chain employs TRBV7-2 and TRBJ2-7; 9 nucleotides align to TRBD2. The CDR3 runs 14 residues. J lost 7 bases, V lost 4 bases, and 8 bases had no gene match. Germline V gene data show CDR1 as SGHTA and CDR2 as FQGNSA. CDR3 sequence (DNA): TGTGCCAGCAGCTCCGGACTAGCGACCTGGGAGCAGTACTTC. Its translation: CASSSGLATWEQYF.

The chain combines TRBV28 with TRBJ1-1, with 8 bases matching TRBD1. Germline trimming cut 5 bases from V and 1 base from J; bases unmatched to any gene: 6. The germline V gene has CDR1 MDHEN and CDR2 SYDVKM. CDR3 length: 15 residues. CDR3 sequence reads: CASSTYRGENTEAFF. As DNA, the CDR3 is TGTGCCAGCAGTACCTACAGGGGGGAGAACACTGAAGCTTTCTTT.